This TCR beta chain was retrieved from a study of blood T cell repertoires in COVID-19. Study summary: Samples taken during acute and convalescent COVID-19 were collected in the United States, Italy and Spain.

Clones were sequenced by immunoSEQ multiplex PCR, and TCRdb holds only the in-frame ones, with some missing. The sample shows more than 70,000 clones, roughly 85% of them seen only once. This CDR3 spans 11 amino acids. The V gene lost 3 bases and the J gene lost 4 bases, with 4 bases spanning the gap. The source material was peripheral blood. The rearrangement joins TRBV12-3 or TRBV12-4 to TRBJ2-7; D is unresolved. The sequence was obtained from a man in his 60s with acute or convalescent COVID-19. Written as DNA, the CDR3 is TGTGCCAGCAGTTTTTCATACGAGCAGTACTTC. Its protein product is CASSFSYEQYF.